This entry concerns a single T cell receptor (beta chain). Its specificity is unknown. The record originates from a study of CD8 T cells in Susac syndrome. Overall study results and limits: It was acknowledged in the study that its TCR sequencing and HLA analysis involved a relatively small number of individuals.

RNA was extracted with the RNeasy kit, and a quantity of about 0.45 to 1 ug was reverse transcribed using random hexamers. Using its own MiXCR run on the immunoSEQ multiplex PCR reads, TCRdb lists one record per CDR3 protein. This sample has 110,000 or so distinct CDR3 sequences, with 95% to 98% found just once. Germline lookup yields CDR1 KGHDR and CDR2 SFDVKD. Trimming shortened V by 5 bases and J by 1 base, and 2 bases separated the two germline ends. The CDR3 sequence is 12 residues long. Healthy donors acted as controls, with matching for age and sex. The rearrangement uses TRBV24-1 and TRBJ2-1, with D hard to call. The sample taken for sequencing was CD4+ T cells from PBMCs. This receptor was taken from a human donor in good health. CDR3 amino acids: CATSGSYNEQFF. CDR3 sequence (DNA): TGTGCCACCAGTGGGTCCTACAATGAGCAGTTCTTC.